This T cell receptor (beta chain) comes out of a study of blood T cell repertoires in COVID-19. Turning to the study itself: Sites in the United States, Italy and Spain provided acute and convalescent COVID-19 samples. Sources were T cells, B-cell-depleted T cells, or PBMCs; the material itself was cDNA or gDNA.

The assay was immunoSEQ multiplex PCR, and TCRdb's table has in-frame clones only and misses some. The sample has roughly 80,000 clones; around 80% are singletons. The junction had 3 bases not matched to a gene; V was cut back by 6 bases and J by 0 bases. Germline CDR1 reads SGHDT; CDR2 reads YYEEEE. The length of the CDR3 is 14 residues. This clone was recorded many times. J is TRBJ2-4 and V is TRBV5-6; 7 bases fit TRBD1. The sequenced material came from peripheral blood. This TCR was recovered from a human donor in a cohort sampled during active COVID-19. CDR3 coding DNA: TGTGCCAGCAACTCAGGGGGAGCCAAAAACATTCAGTACTTC. Its translation: CASNSGGAKNIQYF.